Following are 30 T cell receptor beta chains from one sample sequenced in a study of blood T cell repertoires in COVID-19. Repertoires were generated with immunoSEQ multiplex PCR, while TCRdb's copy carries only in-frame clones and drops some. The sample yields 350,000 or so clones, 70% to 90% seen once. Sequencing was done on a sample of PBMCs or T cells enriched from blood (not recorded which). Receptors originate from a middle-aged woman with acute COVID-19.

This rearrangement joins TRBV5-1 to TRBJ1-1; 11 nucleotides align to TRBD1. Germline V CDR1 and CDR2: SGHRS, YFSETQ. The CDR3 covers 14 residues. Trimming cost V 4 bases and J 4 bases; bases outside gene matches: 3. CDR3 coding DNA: TGCGCCAGCAGCACCGGGACAGGGGGCACTGAAGCTTTCTTT. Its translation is CASSTGTGGTEAFF.

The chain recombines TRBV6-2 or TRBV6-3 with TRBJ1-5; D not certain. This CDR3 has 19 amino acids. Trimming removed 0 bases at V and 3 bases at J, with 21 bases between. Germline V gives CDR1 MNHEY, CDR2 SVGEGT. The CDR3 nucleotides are TGTGCCAGCAGTTACTCGAGTCATTTGATAGGGAGGGTCAATCAGCCCCAGCATTTT. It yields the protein CASSYSSHLIGRVNQPQHF.

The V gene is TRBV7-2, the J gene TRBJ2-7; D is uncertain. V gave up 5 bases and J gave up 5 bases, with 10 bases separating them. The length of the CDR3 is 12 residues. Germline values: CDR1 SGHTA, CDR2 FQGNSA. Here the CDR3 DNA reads TGTGCCAGCAGCCGAGAGGTTAACGAGCAGTACTTC. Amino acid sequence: CASSREVNEQYF.

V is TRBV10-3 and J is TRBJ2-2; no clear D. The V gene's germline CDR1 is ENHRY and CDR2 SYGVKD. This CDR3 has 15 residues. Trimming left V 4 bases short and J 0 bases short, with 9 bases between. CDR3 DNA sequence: TGTGCCATCAGTGTAGCTAGTACGAACACCGGGGAGCTGTTTTTT. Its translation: CAISVASTNTGELFF.

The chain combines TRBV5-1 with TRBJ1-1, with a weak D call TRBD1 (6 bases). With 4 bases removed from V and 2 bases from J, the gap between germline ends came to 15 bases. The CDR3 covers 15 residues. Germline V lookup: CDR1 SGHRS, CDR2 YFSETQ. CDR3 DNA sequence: TGCGCCAGCAGCGGATCAGGGGTACTAAACACTGAAGCTTTCTTT. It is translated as CASSGSGVLNTEAFF.

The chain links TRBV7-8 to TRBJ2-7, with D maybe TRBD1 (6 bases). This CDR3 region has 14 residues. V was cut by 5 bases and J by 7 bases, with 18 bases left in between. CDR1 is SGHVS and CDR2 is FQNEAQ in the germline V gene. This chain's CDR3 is CASSGQDRSGEQYF. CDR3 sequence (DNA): TGTGCCAGCAGCGGGCAGGACAGATCGGGGGAGCAGTACTTC.

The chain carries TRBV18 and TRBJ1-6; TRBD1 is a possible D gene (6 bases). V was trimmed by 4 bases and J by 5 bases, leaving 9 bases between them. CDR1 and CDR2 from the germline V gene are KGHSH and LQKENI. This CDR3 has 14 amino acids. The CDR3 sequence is CASSQQGNNSPLHF. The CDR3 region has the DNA TGTGCCAGCTCACAACAGGGAAATAATTCACCCCTCCACTTT. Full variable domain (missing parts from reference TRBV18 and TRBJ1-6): NAGVMQNPRHLVRRRGQEARLRCSPMKGHSHVYWYRQLPEEGLKFMVYLQKENIIDESGMPKERFSAEFPKEGPSILRIQQVVRGDSAAYFCASSQQGNNSPLHFGNGTRLTVT.

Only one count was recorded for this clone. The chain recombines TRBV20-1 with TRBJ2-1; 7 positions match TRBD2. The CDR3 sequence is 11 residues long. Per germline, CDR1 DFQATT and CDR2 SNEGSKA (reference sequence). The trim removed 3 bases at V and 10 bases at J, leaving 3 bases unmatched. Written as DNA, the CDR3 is TGCAGTGCTAGGGGTAGCGGGGAGCAGTTCTTC. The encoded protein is CSARGSGEQFF.

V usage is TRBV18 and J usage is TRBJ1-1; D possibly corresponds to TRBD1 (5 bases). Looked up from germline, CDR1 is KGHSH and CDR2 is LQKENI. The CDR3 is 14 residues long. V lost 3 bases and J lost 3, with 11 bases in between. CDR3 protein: CASSPQGSDTEAFF. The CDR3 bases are TGTGCCAGCTCACCGCAGGGCTCCGACACTGAAGCTTTCTTT. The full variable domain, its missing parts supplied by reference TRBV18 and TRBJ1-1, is NAGVMQNPRHLVRRRGQEARLRCSPMKGHSHVYWYRQLPEEGLKFMVYLQKENIIDESGMPKERFSAEFPKEGPSILRIQQVVRGDSAAYFCASSPQGSDTEAFFGQGTRLTVV.

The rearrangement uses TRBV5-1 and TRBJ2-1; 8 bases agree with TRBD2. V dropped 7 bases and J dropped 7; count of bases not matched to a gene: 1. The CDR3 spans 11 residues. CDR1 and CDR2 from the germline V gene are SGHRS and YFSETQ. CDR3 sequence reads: CASRLANEQFF. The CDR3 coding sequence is TGCGCCAGCCGACTAGCGAATGAGCAGTTCTTC. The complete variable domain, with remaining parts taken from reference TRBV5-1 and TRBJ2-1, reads KAGVTQTPRYLIKTRGQQVTLSCSPISGHRSVSWYQQTPGQGLQFLFEYFSETQRNKGNFPGRFSGRQFSNSRSEMNVSTLELGDSALYLCASRLANEQFFGPGTRLTVL.

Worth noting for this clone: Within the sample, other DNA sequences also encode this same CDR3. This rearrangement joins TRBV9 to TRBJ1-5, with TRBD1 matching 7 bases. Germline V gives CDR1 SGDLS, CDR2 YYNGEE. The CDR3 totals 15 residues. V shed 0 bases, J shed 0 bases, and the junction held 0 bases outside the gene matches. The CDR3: CASSVGQGSNQPQHF. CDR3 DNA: TGTGCCAGCAGCGTAGGACAGGGTAGCAATCAGCCCCAGCATTTT.

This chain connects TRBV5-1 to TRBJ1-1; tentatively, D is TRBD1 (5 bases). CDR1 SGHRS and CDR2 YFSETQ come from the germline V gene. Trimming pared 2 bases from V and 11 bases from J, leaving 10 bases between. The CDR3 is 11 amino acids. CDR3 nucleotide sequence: TGCGCCAGCAGCTTTAACAGGTTGGCTTTCTTT. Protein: CASSFNRLAFF.

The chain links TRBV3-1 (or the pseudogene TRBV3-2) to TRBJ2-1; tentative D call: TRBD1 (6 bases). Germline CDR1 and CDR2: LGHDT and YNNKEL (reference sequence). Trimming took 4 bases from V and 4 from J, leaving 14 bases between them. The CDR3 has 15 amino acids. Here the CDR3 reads CASSRYQGSYNEQFF. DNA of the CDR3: TGTGCCAGCAGCCGTTACCAGGGGTCGTACAATGAGCAGTTCTTC.

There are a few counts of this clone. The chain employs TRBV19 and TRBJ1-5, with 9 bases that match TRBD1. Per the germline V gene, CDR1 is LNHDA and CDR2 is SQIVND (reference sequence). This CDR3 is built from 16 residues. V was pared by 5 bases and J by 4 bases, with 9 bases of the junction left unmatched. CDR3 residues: CASSRTGVLGNQPQHF. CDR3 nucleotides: TGTGCCAGTAGTCGGACAGGGGTACTTGGGAATCAGCCCCAGCATTTT.

This chain's CDR3 is CASSLRGWGETQYF. The CDR3, as DNA: TGTGCCAGCAGCTTAAGGGGTTGGGGAGAGACCCAGTACTTC. The J gene is TRBJ2-5, the V gene TRBV7-2; D is perhaps TRBD1 (5 bases). In germline, CDR1 is SGHTA, CDR2 FQGNSA. Trimming stripped 2 bases from V and 4 bases from J, with 11 bases between. The CDR3 sequence is 14 residues long.

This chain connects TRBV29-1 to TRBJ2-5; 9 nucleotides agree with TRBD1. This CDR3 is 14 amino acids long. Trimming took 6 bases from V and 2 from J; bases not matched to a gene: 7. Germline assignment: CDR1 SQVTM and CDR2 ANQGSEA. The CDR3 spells CSVYGQGNQETQYF. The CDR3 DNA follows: TGCAGCGTATACGGACAGGGGAATCAAGAGACCCAGTACTTC. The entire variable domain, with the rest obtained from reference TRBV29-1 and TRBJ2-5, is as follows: SAVISQKPSRDICQRGTSLTIQCQVDSQVTMMFWYRQQPGQSLTLIATANQGSEATYESGFVIDKFPISRPNLTFSTLTVSNMSPEDSSIYLCSVYGQGNQETQYFGPGTRLLVL.

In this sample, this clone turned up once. CDR3 nucleotide sequence: TGTGCCAGCAGTTCACGGACTAGCAATGAGCAGTTCTTC. This encodes CASSSRTSNEQFF. J is TRBJ2-1 and V is TRBV12-3 or TRBV12-4; 7 bases fit TRBD2. With 4 bases clipped from V and 6 bases from J, the junction kept 3 bases outside the gene matches. The CDR3 covers 13 residues.

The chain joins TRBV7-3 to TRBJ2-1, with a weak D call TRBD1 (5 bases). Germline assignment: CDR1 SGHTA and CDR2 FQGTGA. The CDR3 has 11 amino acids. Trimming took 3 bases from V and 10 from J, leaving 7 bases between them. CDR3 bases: TGTGCCAGCAGCTTGGCAGGGGAGCAGTTCTTC. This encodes CASSLAGEQFF.

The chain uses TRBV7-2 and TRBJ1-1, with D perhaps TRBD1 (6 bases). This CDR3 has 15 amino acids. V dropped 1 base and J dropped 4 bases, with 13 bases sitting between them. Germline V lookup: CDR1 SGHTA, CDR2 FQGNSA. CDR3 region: CASSLVQGITTEAFF. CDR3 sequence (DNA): TGTGCCAGCAGCTTAGTCCAGGGGATTACCACTGAAGCTTTCTTT.

The CDR3 region is CASSLLAGGPGEQYF. CDR3 coding DNA: TGTGCCAGCAGTTTACTAGCGGGAGGGCCCGGCGAGCAGTACTTC. The chain is built from TRBV28 and TRBJ2-7; 12 positions match TRBD2. CDR3 length equals 15 residues. With 2 bases clipped from V and 6 bases from J, the junction kept 5 bases outside the gene matches. Per the germline V gene, CDR1 is MDHEN and CDR2 is SYDVKM.

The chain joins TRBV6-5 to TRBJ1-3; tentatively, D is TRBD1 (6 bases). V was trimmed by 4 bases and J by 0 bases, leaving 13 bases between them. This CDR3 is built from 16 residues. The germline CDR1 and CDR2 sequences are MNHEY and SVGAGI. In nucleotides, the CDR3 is TGTGCCAGCAGTTTCACGGGACAAACCTCTGGAAACACCATATATTTT. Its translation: CASSFTGQTSGNTIYF.

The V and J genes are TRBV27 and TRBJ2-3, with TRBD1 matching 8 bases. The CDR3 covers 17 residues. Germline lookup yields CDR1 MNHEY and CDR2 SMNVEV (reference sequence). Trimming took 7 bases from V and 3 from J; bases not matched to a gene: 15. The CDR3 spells CASTISPDRVGTDTQYF. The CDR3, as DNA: TGTGCCAGCACAATCTCACCGGACAGGGTAGGAACAGATACGCAGTATTTT.

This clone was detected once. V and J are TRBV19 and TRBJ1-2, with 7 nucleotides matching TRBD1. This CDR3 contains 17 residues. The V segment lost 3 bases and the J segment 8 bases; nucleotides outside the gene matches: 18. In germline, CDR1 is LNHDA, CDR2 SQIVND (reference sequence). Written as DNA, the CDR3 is TGTGCCAGTAGTATGGGGCGGTCTATTGACAGGGTGGTCGGCTACACCTTC. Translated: CASSMGRSIDRVVGYTF.

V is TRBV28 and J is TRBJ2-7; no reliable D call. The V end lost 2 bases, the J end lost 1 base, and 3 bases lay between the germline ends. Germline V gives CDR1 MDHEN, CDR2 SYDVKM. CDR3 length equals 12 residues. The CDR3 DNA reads TGTGCCAGCAGTTTAACTTCCTACGAGCAGTACTTC. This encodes CASSLTSYEQYF.

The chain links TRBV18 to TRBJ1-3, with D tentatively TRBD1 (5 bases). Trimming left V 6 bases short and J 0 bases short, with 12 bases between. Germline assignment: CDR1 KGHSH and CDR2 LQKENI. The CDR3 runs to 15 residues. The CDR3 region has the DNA TGTGCCAGCTCTACCGGACACCACTCTGGAAACACCATATATTTT. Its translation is CASSTGHHSGNTIYF. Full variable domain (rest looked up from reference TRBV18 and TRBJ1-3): NAGVMQNPRHLVRRRGQEARLRCSPMKGHSHVYWYRQLPEEGLKFMVYLQKENIIDESGMPKERFSAEFPKEGPSILRIQQVVRGDSAAYFCASSTGHHSGNTIYFGEGSWLTVV.

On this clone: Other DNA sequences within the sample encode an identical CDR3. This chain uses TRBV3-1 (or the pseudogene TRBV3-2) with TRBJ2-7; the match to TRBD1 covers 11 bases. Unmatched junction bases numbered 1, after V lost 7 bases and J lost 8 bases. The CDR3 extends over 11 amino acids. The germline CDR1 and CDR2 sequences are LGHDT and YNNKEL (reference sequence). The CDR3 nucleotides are TGTGCCAGCAAGGACAGGGGGCAGCAGTACTTC. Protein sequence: CASKDRGQQYF.

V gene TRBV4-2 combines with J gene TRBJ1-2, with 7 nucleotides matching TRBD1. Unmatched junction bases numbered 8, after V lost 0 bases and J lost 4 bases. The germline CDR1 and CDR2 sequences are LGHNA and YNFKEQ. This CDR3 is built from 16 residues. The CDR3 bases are TGTGCCAGCAGCCAAGAGCGCCAGGGGGAAGGCTATGGCTACACCTTC. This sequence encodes CASSQERQGEGYGYTF.

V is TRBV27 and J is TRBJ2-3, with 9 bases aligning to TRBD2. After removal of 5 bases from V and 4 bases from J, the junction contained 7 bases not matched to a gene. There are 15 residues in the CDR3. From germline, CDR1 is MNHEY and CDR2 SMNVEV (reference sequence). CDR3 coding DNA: TGTGCCAGCAGTATCTTGGCGGGAGGGCCAGATACGCAGTATTTT. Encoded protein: CASSILAGGPDTQYF.

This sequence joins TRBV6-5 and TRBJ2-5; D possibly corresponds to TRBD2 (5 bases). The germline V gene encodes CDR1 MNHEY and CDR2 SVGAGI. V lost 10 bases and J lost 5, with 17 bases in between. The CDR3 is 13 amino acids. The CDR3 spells CATQKRLRETQYF. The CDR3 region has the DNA TGTGCCACCCAAAAGCGGCTCCGGGAGACCCAGTACTTC.

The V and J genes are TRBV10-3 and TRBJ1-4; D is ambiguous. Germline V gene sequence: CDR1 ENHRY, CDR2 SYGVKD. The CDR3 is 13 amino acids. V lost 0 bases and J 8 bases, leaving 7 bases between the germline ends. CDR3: CAISESNTEKLFF. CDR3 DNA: TGTGCCATCAGTGAGTCAAATACAGAAAAACTGTTTTTT.